This T cell receptor (beta chain) emerged from a study of PD-L1 blockade in urothelial cancer. As for the study in general: Patients with male sex and bladder-origin urothelial cancer accounted for most of the roughly 30 enrolled. Each blood sample yielded a median of around 150,000 T cells. Researchers looked at the blood 3 weeks (second dose) and 6 weeks after treatment began.

Time point noted: pretreatment peripheral blood. Synthetic spike-ins, TCR analog templates, were added into each PCR. Profiled with immunoSEQ multiplex PCR; TCRdb holds only in-frame clones, not every one. The data show under 70,000 clones, around four fifths seen once. Deletions cut 4 bases from V and 0 bases from J, with 14 bases between. Germline CDR1 and CDR2: SGDLS and YYNGEE. The CDR3 loop spans 16 amino acids. This clone was detected only once. This receptor was obtained from a man in his 70s with urothelial cancer. The V call is TRBV9, the J call TRBJ2-1; D is unresolved. The sample here was PBMCs, taken around atezolizumab (anti-PD-L1) treatment. CDR3 sequence (DNA): TGTGCCAGCAGCCCCGATCCCCCAGACTCCTACAATGAGCAGTTCTTC. This sequence encodes CASSPDPPDSYNEQFF.